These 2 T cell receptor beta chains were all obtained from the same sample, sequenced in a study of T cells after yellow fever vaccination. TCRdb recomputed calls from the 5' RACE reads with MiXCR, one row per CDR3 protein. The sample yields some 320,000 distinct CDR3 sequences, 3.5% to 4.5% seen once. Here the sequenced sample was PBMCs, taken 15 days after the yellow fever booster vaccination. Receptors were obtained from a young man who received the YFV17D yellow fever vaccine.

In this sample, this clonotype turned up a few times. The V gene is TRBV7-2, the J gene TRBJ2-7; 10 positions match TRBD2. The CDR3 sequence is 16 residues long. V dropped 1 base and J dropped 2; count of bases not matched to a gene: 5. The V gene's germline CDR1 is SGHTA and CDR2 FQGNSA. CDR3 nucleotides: TGTGCCAGCAGCTTAGGACTAGCGGGCCTACCCTACGAGCAGTACTTC. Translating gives CASSLGLAGLPYEQYF.

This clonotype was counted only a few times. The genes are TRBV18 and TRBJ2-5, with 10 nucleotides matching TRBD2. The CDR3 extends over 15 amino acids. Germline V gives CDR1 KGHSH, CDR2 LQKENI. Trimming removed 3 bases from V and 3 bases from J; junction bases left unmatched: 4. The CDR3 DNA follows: TGTGCCAGCTCACCGAGAGCGGGGGGGGAAGAGACCCAGTACTTC. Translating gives CASSPRAGGEETQYF.